This T cell receptor beta chain comes out of a study of Ad26.COV2.S vaccination and SARS-CoV-2 variants. The repertoire was sequenced with immunoSEQ multiplex PCR; TCRdb's copy has only in-frame clones and lacks some. The top ten clones hold approximately 1.5% of a sample with about 680,000 clones, 80% to 90% of them seen once. The treatment is: 15 to 20 received Ad26.COV2.S at low or high dose, single or two shots; roughly five received placebo; per-sample allocation not given. Day 63 after the first injection of vaccine or placebo was the sampling time. This CDR3 spans 17 amino acids. CDR1 is KGHDR and CDR2 is SFDVKD in the germline V gene. V lost 1 base to trimming and J lost 3 bases; unmatched junction nucleotides: 3.

J is TRBJ2-2 and V is TRBV24-1, with TRBD2 matching over 11 bases. This TCR came from a person between 18 and 59 years old who received the Ad26.COV2.S COVID-19 vaccine or a placebo. The starting material was peripheral blood, obtained in a trial of Ad26.COV2.S vaccine versus placebo. CDR3 sequence reads: CATSDFVSGRDTGELFF. CDR3 sequence (DNA): TGTGCCACCAGTGATTTTGTTAGCGGGAGGGACACCGGGGAGCTGTTTTTT.